Sequencing of this T cell receptor beta chain was carried out in a study of T-cell reconstitution after alpha-beta-depleted transplantation in children. This clonotype was counted at least ten times. Its antigen is undetermined. Overall study findings and caveats: Surviving recipient T cells and intrathymic progenitors accounted for some patients' high TCRbeta diversity at day 60. Expanded clones from the graft, numbering several hundred, reportedly supplied alpha-beta T cells about two months after transplant. It was newly produced T cells that mostly accounted for T-cell counts and diversity one year after transplant.

Unique molecular identifiers were used to barcode this TCRbeta library. MiXCR, applied by TCRdb to the PCR reads, yields one record per CDR3 protein. The sample consists of 600,000 to 700,000 distinct CDR3 sequences, roughly 14% of them appearing once. Sequences were derived from PBMCs, sampled before TCRalphabeta/CD19-depleted stem cell transplant. This TCR came from a girl aged 2 to 10 with congenital amegakaryocytic thrombocytopenia, due to receive a stem cell transplant.

The CDR3 loop reads CASSLLTSGSFGTDTQYF. CDR3 DNA: TGTGCCAGCAGCTTATTGACTAGCGGGAGTTTCGGCACAGATACGCAGTATTTT. The chain is built from TRBV11-1 and TRBJ2-3, with 12 bases aligning to TRBD2. The CDR3 extends over 18 amino acids. Trimming removed 2 bases from V and 1 base from J; junction bases left unmatched: 7. The V gene's germline CDR1 is SGHAT and CDR2 FQDESV (reference sequence). Full variable domain (remainder filled in from reference TRBV11-1 and TRBJ2-3): EAEVAQSPRYKITEKSQAVAFWCDPISGHATLYWYRQILGQGPELLVQFQDESVVDDSQLPKDRFSAERLKGVDSTLKIQPAELGDSAMYLCASSLLTSGSFGTDTQYFGPGTRLTVL.